A single T cell receptor (beta chain) is shown here with its context. The antigen is not known. These data belong to a study of CXCR3-negative and CXCR3-positive naive CD8 T cells. At the level of the study: Collectively, the libraries yielded roughly 150 million TRB reads in total, at about 1.5 +/- 0.3 million per library. Study conclusions and caveats: A higher hydrophobicity marked the TRB CDR3s of CXCR3-positive naive cells versus CXCR3-negative naive cells.

UMI-labeled TRB cDNA libraries were prepared by 5' RACE. Reprocessing the 5' RACE reads, TCRdb reports a single entry for every CDR3 protein and omits DNA. The sample holds around 63,000 distinct CDR3 sequences. This clonotype originated in a human donor in good health. Some clones in this sample may be carry-over from other donors' samples. Sample: naive CXCR3+ CD8+ T cells from blood. As for subset: CD45RO-CCR7+CD27+CD95- naive CD8+ T cells expressing CXCR3 (TNR3+).

CDR3 amino acids: CASSESDIVTEAFF. The rearrangement uses TRBV10-1 and TRBJ1-1. Germline values: CDR1 WNHNN, CDR2 SYGVQD (reference sequence). The CDR3 spans 14 residues.